This TCR beta chain was profiled in a study of T cell responses to AZD1222 COVID-19 vaccine. Germline CDR1 SGHAT, CDR2 FQNNGV. The CDR3 has 12 residues. The V end was cut by 3 bases, the J end by 7 bases, with 7 bases between. On this clone itself: The sample contains more than one DNA sequence encoding this CDR3.

Sequenced by immunoSEQ multiplex PCR; TCRdb stores in-frame clones only, minus some. The sample lists 100,000 to 150,000 clones, 85% to 90% occurring once. This TCR derives from an adult who received the AZD1222 COVID-19 vaccine. This rearrangement joins TRBV11-2 to TRBJ1-3, with D possibly matching TRBD1 (5 bases). The source material was peripheral blood, sampled 28 days after the second AZD1222 dose. CDR3 DNA sequence: TGTGCCAGCAGCTTTTCAGGGAACACCATATATTTT. Protein product: CASSFSGNTIYF.